The T cell receptor (beta chain) described here comes from a study of human T cells and chemical hapten exposure. General study results and limits: The number of TCRs over 1 in 1000 frequency stayed unchanged after DPC.

The library attached unique molecular identifiers to individual cDNA molecules. TCRdb re-derived calls from the RACE reads in MiXCR, one entry per CDR3 protein. The sample lists some 88,000 distinct CDR3 sequences, about 10% occurring once. The V end lost 7 bases, the J end lost 4 bases, and 17 bases lay between the germline ends. Germline V gives CDR1 MNHEY, CDR2 SMNVEV (reference sequence). The CDR3 runs to 15 residues. Time point: patch test 2, 6 weeks after DPC sensitization. As for treatment: therapeutic diphenylcyclopropenone sensitization with weekly scalp DPC. A word on this clonotype: Its antigen is still unknown.

The clonotype originates from a man in his forties with alopecia areata. Some clones in this sample may be carry-over from other donors' samples. The chain links TRBV27 to TRBJ1-3; D is perhaps TRBD1 (6 bases). Source: whole blood, taken in connection with sensitization to the hapten diphenylcyclopropenone (DPC). The CDR3 loop is CASKAVGGLGNTIYF. The CDR3 region has the DNA TGTGCCAGCAAGGCCGTAGGGGGGCTGGGAAACACCATATATTTT.